This T cell receptor beta chain stems from a study of T cell changes during pregnancy in multiple sclerosis. Between the trimmed V and J ends, which lost 0 bases and 4 bases, there was a span of 20 bases. This CDR3 is built from 17 residues. Germline lookup yields CDR1 SGHRS and CDR2 YFSETQ. TCRdb's table, derived via immunoSEQ multiplex PCR, lists solely in-frame clones and lacks some. The sample includes more than 45,000 clones, over 85% seen only once; the top ten take 0.47%. The sequences come from CD4+ T cells from peripheral blood mononuclear cells, collected in the first trimester of pregnancy. The TCR comes from a female donor with multiple sclerosis, enrolled in a pregnancy study. The chain combines TRBV5-1 with TRBJ2-7; D possibly corresponds to TRBD1 (5 bases). CDR3 nucleotide sequence: TGCGCCAGCAGCTTGGCTGGTCTCCGGCAGGGCCTTTACGAGCAGTACTTC. It codes for CASSLAGLRQGLYEQYF.